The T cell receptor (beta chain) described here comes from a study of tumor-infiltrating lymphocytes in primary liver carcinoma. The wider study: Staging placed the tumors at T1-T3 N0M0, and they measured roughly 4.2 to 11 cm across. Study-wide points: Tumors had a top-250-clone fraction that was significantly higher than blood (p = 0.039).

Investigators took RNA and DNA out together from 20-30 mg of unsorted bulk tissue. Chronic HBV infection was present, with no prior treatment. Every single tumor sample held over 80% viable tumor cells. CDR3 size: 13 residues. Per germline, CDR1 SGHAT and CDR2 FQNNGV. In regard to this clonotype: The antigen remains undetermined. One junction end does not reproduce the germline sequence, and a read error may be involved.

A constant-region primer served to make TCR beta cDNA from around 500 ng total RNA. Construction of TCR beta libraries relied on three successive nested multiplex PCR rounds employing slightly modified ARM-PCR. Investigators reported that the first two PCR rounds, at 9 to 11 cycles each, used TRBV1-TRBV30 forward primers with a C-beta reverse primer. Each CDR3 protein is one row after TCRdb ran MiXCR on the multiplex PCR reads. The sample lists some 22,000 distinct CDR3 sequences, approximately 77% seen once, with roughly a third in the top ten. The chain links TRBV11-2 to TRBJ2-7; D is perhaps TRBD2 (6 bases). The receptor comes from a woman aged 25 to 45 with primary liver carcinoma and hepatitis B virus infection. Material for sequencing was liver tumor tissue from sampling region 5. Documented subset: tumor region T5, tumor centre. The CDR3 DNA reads TGTACCAGCAGCCCTTCGGGGAGGTATGAGCAGTACTTC. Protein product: CTSSPSGRYEQYF.